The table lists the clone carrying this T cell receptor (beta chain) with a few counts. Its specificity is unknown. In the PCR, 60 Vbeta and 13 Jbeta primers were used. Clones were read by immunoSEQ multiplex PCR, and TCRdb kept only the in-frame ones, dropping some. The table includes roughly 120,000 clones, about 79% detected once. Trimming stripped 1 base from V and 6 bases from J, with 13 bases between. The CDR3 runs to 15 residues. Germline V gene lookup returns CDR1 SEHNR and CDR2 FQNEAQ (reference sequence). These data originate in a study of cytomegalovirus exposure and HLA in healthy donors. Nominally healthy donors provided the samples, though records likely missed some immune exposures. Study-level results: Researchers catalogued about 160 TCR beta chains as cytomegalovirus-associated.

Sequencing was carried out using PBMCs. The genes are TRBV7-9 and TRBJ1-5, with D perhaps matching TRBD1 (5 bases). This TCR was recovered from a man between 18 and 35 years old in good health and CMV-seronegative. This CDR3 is CASSLGGQPPQPQHF. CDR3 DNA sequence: TGTGCCAGCAGCTTAGGAGGACAACCACCTCAGCCCCAGCATTTT.